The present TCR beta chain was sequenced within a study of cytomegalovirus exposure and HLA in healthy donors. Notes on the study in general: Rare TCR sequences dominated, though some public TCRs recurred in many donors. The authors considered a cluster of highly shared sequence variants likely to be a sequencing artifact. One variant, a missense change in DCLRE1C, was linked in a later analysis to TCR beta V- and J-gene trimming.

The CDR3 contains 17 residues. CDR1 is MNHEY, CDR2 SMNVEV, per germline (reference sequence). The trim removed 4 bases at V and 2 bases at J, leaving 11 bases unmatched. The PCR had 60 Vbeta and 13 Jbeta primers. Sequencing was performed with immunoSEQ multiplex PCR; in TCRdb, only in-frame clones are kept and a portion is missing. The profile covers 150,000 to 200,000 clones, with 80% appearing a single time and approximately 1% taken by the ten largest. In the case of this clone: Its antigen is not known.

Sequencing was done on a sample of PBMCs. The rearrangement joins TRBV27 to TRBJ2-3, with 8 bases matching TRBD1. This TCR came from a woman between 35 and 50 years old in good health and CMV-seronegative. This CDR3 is CASSSRTGRVNTDTQYF. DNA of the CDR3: TGTGCCAGCAGTTCACGGACAGGGAGAGTTAACACAGATACGCAGTATTTT.